This T cell receptor (beta chain) was profiled in a study of cytomegalovirus exposure and HLA in healthy donors (dated by TCRdb to 2016 to 2017). Regarding the study in general: An earlier analysis of several hundred of the donors reported 250 to 300 Gb of sequence data and approximately 120 million unique TCR beta sequences obtained from approximately 180 million T cells. The aim of the study was to test whether cataloging public T cell receptors could identify signatures of past pathogen exposure. All discovery cohort repertoires had been generated using a single sequencing platform. Among 398 genotyped donors of the cohort, an average of around 240,000 unique TCR beta nucleotide sequences were sequenced per donor, 15% to 20% of them non-productive. Donor age, sex, ethnicity and CMV serostatus were collected together with the repertoire data. Of the 398 genotyped donors, over 65% fell in the genetic ancestry cluster associated with self-reported Caucasian donors. High-throughput TCR immunosequencing, statistical association of individual TCRs with disease status, and machine learning were combined to predict cytomegalovirus infection status. A later analysis re-examined previously published TCR beta repertoires from about 700 donors and added high-resolution HLA genotyping to investigate patterns of TCR occurrence. Roughly 5 DR-DQ haplotypes were treated as single units for association and clustering because of strong linkage in the cohort. An early release covering roughly 600 HLA-typed donors comprised around 300 gigabases of sequencing data and 65 million to 100 million unique TCR sequences. Using immunosequencing, the study profiled T cell repertoires from fewer than 700 subjects and related those repertoires to cytomegalovirus serostatus. An earlier analysis of roughly 580 of the donors used high-throughput TCR beta sequencing to judge whether each TCR beta V gene segment behaved as functional or pseudogenic. A later genetic analysis took genome-wide SNP genotypes for about three fifths of the roughly 670 donors and used that subset as a discovery cohort. The number of typed donors differed by locus: roughly 620-630 for A, B, C, DRB1 and DQB1; approximately 540 for DQA1; some 610 for DPA1; and about 470 for DPB1. In the later analysis, no new phenotypic data were used to find candidate immune exposures; instead, reliance was placed on TCR beta sequences and their occurrence across donors. HLA typing covered class I and class II loci at four-digit resolution. Along with the approximately 700-subject first cohort, a separate validation cohort of over a hundred different subjects was used.

Concerning this clone: Its antigen has not been determined. No much larger clone is present one base from it, and per-base qualities are unavailable.

Library prep was done by the immunoSEQ multiplex PCR assay. For the multiplex PCR, a mixture combining 60 forward primers for TCR Vbeta segments and 13 reverse primers for TCR Jbeta segments was used. The CDR3 region of rearranged TCR beta genes was amplified from genomic DNA with a multiplex PCR assay. The amplified TCR beta libraries were sequenced on the Illumina HiSeq System as 87-base-pair reads. The authors' analysis ran thus. In a later analysis, tens of millions of unique TCR beta chains were counted across the roughly 700 repertoires, and roughly 10 million of these chains were shared by at least two donors. Raw reads were error-corrected and collapsed into unique sequences with a nearest-neighbor algorithm that merged closely related sequences to remove PCR and sequencing errors. CDR3 sequences were aligned to IMGT reference sequences to assign V, D and J gene segments. Each retained sequence needed at least a six-nucleotide match to both a V gene segment and a J gene segment. Rearrangements were called productive when the CDR3 lacked stop codons and stayed in frame with V and J; all others were non-productive. CDR3 was defined by IMGT convention, running from the second conserved V-encoded cysteine to the conserved J-encoded phenylalanine. Sequences without an unambiguous match to a single V gene segment were excluded from the earlier analysis of a few hundred of the donors. In an earlier analysis of more than 500 of the donors, a V segment was called functional when productive rearrangements were above 56.7%, and segregating when the standard deviation between donors exceeded 5%. A statistical classification framework was built to diagnose cytomegalovirus status from the catalog of TCR beta chain sequences. V and J gene assignment, in a later analysis, came from comparing TCR nucleotide sequences with IMGT/GENE-DB human TR gene sequences. A later analysis assigned CDR3 sequences and most-parsimonious VDJ recombination scenarios with the TCRdist pipeline. In a later analysis, each TCR beta chain was defined by its CDR3 amino acid sequence together with its V-gene family, and reads without a unique V-gene family were excluded. To address suspected cross-contamination and a sequencing artifact, a later analysis removed 592 highly shared, low-generation-probability nucleotide sequences. A later analysis calculated a clonal expansion index for each public chain from normalized within-repertoire ranks of inferred template counts. Generation probabilities in a later analysis came from a VDJ recombination model fitted to out-of-frame rearrangements, and those results were checked against IGoR. Hypergeometric tests were used in a later analysis to score TCR-TCR, TCR-HLA and TCR-CMV co-occurrence, with a repertoire-size bias correction applied to the TCR pairs. To estimate false discovery rates, a later analysis permuted the HLA or CMV assignments 20 times. In a later analysis, co-occurring TCRs were grouped with DBSCAN, and TCRdist sequence similarity was added when clustering was performed within HLA-allele-positive subsets. Co-occurrence clustering excluded repertoires with fewer than 30,000 or more than 120,000 public chains, plus five with anomalous nucleotide sharing. Sourced from immuneACCESS, this table was stored by TCRdb with only in-frame sequences that have V and J called. A share of the clones is absent; for the studies checked, an unresolved V gene accounts for under half, and the remainder has no known explanation. Clone size and V and J calls were adopted from that table, with D and trimming inferred from the DNA. Here the sample has about 170,000 clones; 80% occur a single time. Just over 4.5% of the sample goes to the ten largest clones.

The germline V gene (reference sequence) specifies LNHDA as CDR1 and SQIVND as CDR2. V has 4 bases trimmed and J has 4 bases trimmed; junction bases matching no gene number 9. Spanning cysteine to phenylalanine, the CDR3 consists of 15 amino acids. Of all the DNA, just the CDR3 is kept, 45 bases in frame from base 1. Beyond this particular receptor, the publication reports: Most TCR sequences were observed very rarely across donors, whereas some public TCRs were present in many individuals. According to a later genetic analysis, donors in an Asian-associated ancestry cluster had fewer N-insertions in productive TCRs than the approximately 670-donor mean. The classifier was reported to diagnose cytomegalovirus status with high specificity and sensitivity in both the original cohort and the validation cohort. Most CMV-associated TCR beta chains appeared to be HLA-restricted in a later analysis, and the HLA associations seemed to be driven largely by CMV exposure. Three of the identified cytomegalovirus-associated TCR beta chains were confirmed in vitro to be specific for cytomegalovirus antigens. According to the authors, the approach could potentially be generalized to other disease states and immunological phenotypes. For the cohort, immune exposure information was limited to CMV serostatus. An earlier analysis of approximately 540 of the donors showed that most TCR beta V segments appeared in productive rearrangements either about 87% or about 30% of the time, which broadly matched IMGT annotations. A further reported finding was that TCR beta sequences accurately predicted the HLA-A and HLA-B alleles for most subjects in the first cohort. V-gene and J-gene trimming of TCR beta chains was associated with a missense DCLRE1C variant in a later genetic analysis, and the association was replicated in an independent cohort. Because HLA typing was missing for some donors at each locus, association tests included only the typed subset. Roughly uniform sequencing depth across donors was assumed in presence/absence analyses, although this assumption may not hold. Roughly 17 rarely observed V segments, including chromosome 9 orphons, were excluded from the earlier analysis of several hundred of the donors because counts were too low. A cluster of highly shared sequence variants was judged likely to represent a technical artifact of the sequencing pipeline. The cohort was sequenced for TCR beta chains only, and without alpha or paired-chain data the features that could be detected were limited. Compared with equally common non-associated chains, HLA-associated TCR beta chains in a later analysis were more clonally expanded and had lower generation probabilities. Because the 87-base-pair reads could not distinguish some IMGT-functional V segments, including TRBV6-2 and TRBV6-3, those segments were excluded. In a later analysis, TCR association rates were found to vary across HLA loci, with the most associated TCRs seen for DRB1 alleles and the fewest for HLA-C alleles. Correlated functional status among segregating V segments might reflect linkage disequilibrium, but an unknown experimental factor could not be ruled out. Assigning TCR associations to individual alleles was difficult when HLA alleles, especially DR and DQ, strongly co-occurred. The study gave a list of roughly 150 TCR beta chains associated with cytomegalovirus. In a later analysis, 16,951 TCR beta sequences were associated with specific HLA alleles at a false discovery rate of 0.05. In a later analysis, several top co-occurrence clusters were reported to appear linked to parvovirus B19, influenza, CMV and Epstein-Barr virus.

The cohort comprised fewer than 750 healthy bone marrow donors. All cohort members were sampled while nominally healthy, although unrecorded immune exposures were likely present. The donor was CMV seropositive and belonged to the group of around 300 seropositive cohort members. A peripheral blood sample was provided by each donor, and peripheral blood mononuclear cells were used for TCR beta sequencing. Genomic DNA extraction from the blood cell samples was performed with the Qiagen DNeasy Blood Extraction Kit. The chain couples TRBV19 to TRBJ2-7; the central 8 bases match TRBD1. The sequence was collected from a woman aged 50 to 60 in good health and CMV-seropositive. Sequencing was carried out using PBMCs. The nucleotide sequence reads TGTGCCAGTAGTAATTCAGGACAGGGAATATACGAGCAGTACTTC. It translates as CASSNSGQGIYEQYF.